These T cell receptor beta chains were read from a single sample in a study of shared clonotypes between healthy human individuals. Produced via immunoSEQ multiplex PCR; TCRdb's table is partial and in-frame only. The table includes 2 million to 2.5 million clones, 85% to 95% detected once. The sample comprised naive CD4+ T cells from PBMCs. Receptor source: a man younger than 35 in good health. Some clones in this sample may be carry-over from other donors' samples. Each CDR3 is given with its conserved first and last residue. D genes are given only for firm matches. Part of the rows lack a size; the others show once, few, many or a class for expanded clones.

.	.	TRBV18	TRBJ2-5	CASSPSQGEETQYF	TGTGCCAGCTCACCCTCACAGGGAGAAGAGACCCAGTACTTC
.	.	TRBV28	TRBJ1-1	CASSPPRAQAFF	TGTGCCAGCAGCCCCCCCAGGGCGCAAGCTTTCTTT
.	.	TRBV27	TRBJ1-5	CASSFIRDQPQHF	TGTGCCAGCAGTTTTATCCGAGATCAGCCCCAGCATTTT
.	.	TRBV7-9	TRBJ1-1	CASSLEFSEAFF	TGTGCCAGCAGCTTAGAGTTCTCTGAAGCTTTCTTT
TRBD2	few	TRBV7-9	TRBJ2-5	CASSPGLAEQETQYF	TGTGCCAGCAGCCCGGGACTAGCGGAGCAAGAGACCCAGTACTTC
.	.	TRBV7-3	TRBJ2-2	CASSLVGTGAGELFF	TGTGCCAGCAGCTTAGTCGGCACGGGTGCCGGGGAGCTGTTTTTT
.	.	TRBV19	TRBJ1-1	CASSIRRGRGYTEAFF	TGTGCCAGTAGTATACGGCGCGGAAGGGGGTACACTGAAGCTTTCTTT
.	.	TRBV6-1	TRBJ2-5	CASSESALSQETQYF	TGTGCCAGCAGTGAAAGTGCCCTCTCCCAAGAGACCCAGTACTTC
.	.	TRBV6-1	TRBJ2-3	CASSLRAPDTQYF	TGTGCCAGCAGCCTCCGGGCCCCAGATACGCAGTATTTT
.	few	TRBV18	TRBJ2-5	CASSRMGSRKETQYF	TGTGCCAGCTCCCGGATGGGGAGTCGAAAAGAGACCCAGTACTTC
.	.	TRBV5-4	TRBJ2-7	CASSLGGAGFSSYEQYF	TGTGCCAGCAGCTTAGGGGGGGCGGGATTCTCCTCCTACGAGCAGTACTTC
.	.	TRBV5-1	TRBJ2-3	CASSLPRSYRTDTQYF	TGCGCCAGCAGCTTGCCCAGGTCATATCGTACAGATACGCAGTATTTT
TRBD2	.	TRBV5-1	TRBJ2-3	CASSWDSGRPTDTQYF	TGCGCCAGCAGTTGGGATAGCGGGAGGCCCACAGATACGCAGTATTTT
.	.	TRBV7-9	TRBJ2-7	CASSFPLREQYF	TGTGCCAGCAGCTTCCCACTGAGGGAGCAGTACTTC
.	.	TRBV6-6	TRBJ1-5	CASSRGVGQPQHF	TGTGCCAGCAGTCGGGGGGTCGGTCAGCCCCAGCATTTT
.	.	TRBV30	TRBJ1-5	CAWSSGRYSNQPQHF	TGTGCCTGGAGTTCCGGACGATATAGCAATCAGCCCCAGCATTTT
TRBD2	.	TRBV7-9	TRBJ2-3	CATTIGLAADTQYF	TGTGCCACTACGATAGGACTAGCGGCCGATACGCAGTATTTT
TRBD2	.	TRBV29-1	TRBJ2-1	CSVPREGRYNEQFF	TGCAGCGTTCCGAGGGAGGGCCGCTACAATGAGCAGTTCTTC
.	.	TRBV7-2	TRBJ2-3	CASSPGLTDTQYF	TGTGCCAGCAGCCCCGGCCTCACAGATACGCAGTATTTT
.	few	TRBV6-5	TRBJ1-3	CASSRHDGNTIYF	TGTGCCAGCAGCCGCCATGATGGAAACACCATATATTTT
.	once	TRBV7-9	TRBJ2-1	CASQSKLDEQFF	TGTGCCAGCCAATCGAAGCTAGATGAGCAGTTCTTC
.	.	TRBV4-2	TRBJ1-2	CASSQERGRDYGYTF	TGTGCCAGCAGCCAAGAGAGAGGCAGGGACTATGGCTACACCTTC
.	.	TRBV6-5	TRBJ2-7	CASSGSLGQYF	TGTGCCAGCAGTGGCTCTCTCGGGCAGTACTTC
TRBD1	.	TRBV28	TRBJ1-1	CASSPVQGTTEAFF	TGTGCCAGCAGCCCCGTACAGGGGACCACTGAAGCTTTCTTT
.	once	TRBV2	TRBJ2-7	CASSVRAPGAEQYF	TGTGCCAGCAGTGTTCGGGCCCCCGGAGCCGAGCAGTACTTC
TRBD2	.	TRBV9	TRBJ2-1	CASSVGLAGPPKQFF	TGTGCCAGCAGCGTAGGACTAGCGGGTCCCCCTAAGCAGTTCTTC
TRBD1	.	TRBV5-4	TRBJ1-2	CASRRGLGQGTYGYTF	TGTGCCAGCAGAAGAGGTCTAGGACAGGGGACCTATGGCTACACCTTC
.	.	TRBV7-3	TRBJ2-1	CASSLQGEVGRNEQFF	TGTGCCAGCAGCTTACAAGGGGAGGTTGGGCGCAATGAGCAGTTCTTC
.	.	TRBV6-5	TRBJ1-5	CASRLSTYSNQPQHF	TGTGCCAGCAGGCTGTCGACTTATAGCAATCAGCCCCAGCATTTT
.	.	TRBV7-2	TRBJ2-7	CASSFKRDYEQYF	TGTGCCAGCAGCTTTAAACGGGACTACGAGCAGTACTTC
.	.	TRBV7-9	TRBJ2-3	CASSLEQGRQYF	TGTGCCAGCAGCTTAGAACAGGGTCGACAGTATTTT
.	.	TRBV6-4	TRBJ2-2	CASSPGPNTGELFF	TGTGCCAGCAGTCCGGGCCCTAACACCGGGGAGCTGTTTTTT
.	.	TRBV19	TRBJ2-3	CASTNRVTQYF	TGTGCCAGTACCAATCGGGTTACGCAGTATTTT
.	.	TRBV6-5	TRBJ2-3	CASSYRRITDTQYF	TGTGCCAGCAGTTACCGAAGGATCACAGATACGCAGTATTTT
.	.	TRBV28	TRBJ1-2	CASSPGEGGGYTF	TGTGCCAGCAGCCCGGGGGAGGGGGGTGGCTACACCTTC
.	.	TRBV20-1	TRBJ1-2	CSASGIYTF	TGCAGTGCTAGCGGGATCTACACCTTC
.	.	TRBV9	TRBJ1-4	CASSVGLATNEKLFF	TGTGCCAGCAGCGTAGGCCTGGCAACTAATGAAAAACTGTTTTTT
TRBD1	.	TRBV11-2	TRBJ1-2	CASSSDRLPGNGYTF	TGTGCCAGCAGCTCGGACAGGCTGCCAGGGAATGGCTACACCTTC
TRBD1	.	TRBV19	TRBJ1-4	CASSPTTGGNEKLFF	TGTGCCAGTAGTCCCACGACAGGGGGAAACGAAAAACTGTTTTTT
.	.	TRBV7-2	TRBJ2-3	CASSPRRADTQYF	TGTGCCAGCAGCCCCCGGCGCGCGGATACGCAGTATTTT
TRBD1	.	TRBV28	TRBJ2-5	CASSFTGGTAQYF	TGTGCCAGCAGTTTTACAGGGGGAACGGCCCAGTACTTC
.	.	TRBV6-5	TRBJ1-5	CASSYSMALHQPQHF	TGTGCCAGCAGTTACTCGATGGCACTGCATCAGCCCCAGCATTTT